This T cell receptor (beta chain) was recovered during a study of blood T cell repertoires in COVID-19. Clones were sequenced by immunoSEQ multiplex PCR, and TCRdb holds only the in-frame ones, with some missing. This sample has approximately 170,000 clones; 84% occur once, and the top ten carry less than 15%. The CDR3 is made up of 14 amino acids. In germline, CDR1 is SGHTA, CDR2 FQGTGA. V gave up 5 bases and J gave up 2 bases, with 12 bases separating them. The sequence came from a man in his fifties who had recovered from COVID-19. This sequence joins TRBV7-3 and TRBJ1-2; no clear D gene. What was sequenced was PBMCs or T cells enriched from blood (not recorded which). The CDR3 protein is CASSREAGNYGYTF. The CDR3 DNA reads as TGTGCCAGCAGCCGGGAGGCTGGAAACTATGGCTACACCTTC.